This record concerns one TCR beta chain sequence. The data originate from a study of blood T cell repertoires in COVID-19. Study background: Sites across the United States, Italy and Spain contributed samples from acute and convalescent COVID-19.

The CDR3 sequence is 13 residues long. The germline V and J ends were trimmed by 10 bases and 4 bases, with 14 bases remaining between them. CDR1 is MNHNY and CDR2 is SVGAGI in the germline V gene (reference sequence). Authors' processing steps: It was from reference gene primer amplification that nucleated cell counts were estimated. The repertoire was sequenced with immunoSEQ multiplex PCR; TCRdb's copy has only in-frame clones and lacks some. V and J calls and clone size are as listed in that table; D and trimming were resolved from the DNA. The table has approximately 90,000 clones, around 86% seen once.

Material: peripheral blood. The rearrangement uses TRBV6-6 and TRBJ1-5; no reliable D call. The receptor's source is a man aged 55 to 70 with COVID-19, enrolled during active disease. CDR3: CATAERLNQPQHF. In nucleotides, the CDR3 is TGTGCCACAGCGGAGCGACTGAATCAGCCCCAGCATTTT.